This T cell receptor beta chain was recorded in a study of cytomegalovirus exposure and HLA in healthy donors (dated by TCRdb to 2017 to 2019). At the level of the whole study: A later analysis indicated that the 130 or so validation repertoires were generated on the platform also employed for the roughly 730 repertoires of the first cohort. The study was designed to test whether signatures of past pathogen exposure could be identified by cataloging public T cell receptors. A separate validation cohort of roughly 130 different subjects was used in addition to the roughly 700-subject first cohort. To predict cytomegalovirus infection status, the study combined high-throughput TCR immunosequencing, statistical association of individual TCRs with disease status, and machine learning. Here is what the overall study found, with its caveats: A later analysis had no HLA typing for the validation cohort, so co-occurrence there was scored across all 130 or so repertoires. A few of the identified cytomegalovirus-associated TCR beta chains were confirmed in vitro to be specific for cytomegalovirus antigens. In both the original and validation cohorts, the classifier was reported to diagnose cytomegalovirus status with high specificity and sensitivity. According to the authors, the approach could potentially be generalized to other disease states and immunological phenotypes. Subsequent analysis determined that TCRs grouped into clusters in the first cohort also showed a tendency toward co-occurrence across the 90 to 150 validation repertoires, and about 94% of cluster scores exceeded 0. A total of 150 to 200 TCR beta chains were listed by the study as associated with cytomegalovirus. Most TCR sequences were observed very rarely across donors, whereas some public TCRs were present in many individuals.

V and J are truncated by 5 bases and 6 bases respectively, leaving an intervening sequence of 16 bases. Spanning cysteine to phenylalanine, the CDR3 consists of 15 amino acids. Here the CDR3 DNA is all that survives: 45 bases in frame from base 1. The germline V gene provides CDR1 SNHLY and CDR2 FYNNEI. The library was obtained by the immunoSEQ multiplex PCR assay. Per the authors' processing: To diagnose cytomegalovirus status from the catalog of TCR beta chain sequences, a statistical classification framework was built. The table was pulled from immuneACCESS by TCRdb, which kept in-frame rearrangements only. Such tables lose some clones; where checked, under half of the loss comes from unresolved V genes, and the rest has no known cause. That table supplies the V and J calls and clone size; D and trimming were determined from the DNA. This sample comprises about 220,000 clones, approximately 86% of them detected only once. Clones ranked in the top ten supply around 3% of the sample.

To note about this clone: The antigen this receptor binds is unknown. Base qualities are not provided; no much larger clone lies one nucleotide away.

Separate from the roughly 650-subject first cohort, the validation cohort of about 130 subjects was the group to which the donors belonged. Sequenced sample: PBMCs. The chain uses TRBV2 and TRBJ2-2; D gene: possibly TRBD2, on 5 matching bases. This TCR was recovered from a woman aged 18 to 35 in good health and CMV-seronegative. The base sequence is TGTGCCAGCAGTCGAGGGTCGGGTGTCTCCGGGGAGCTGTTTTTT. The translation is CASSRGSGVSGELFF.